One TCR beta chain is described in this entry. Other DNA sequences in the sample encode the same CDR3. As originally analysed: It was from reference gene primer amplification that nucleated cell counts were estimated. Produced via immunoSEQ multiplex PCR; TCRdb's table is partial and in-frame only. V and J calls and clone size come straight from that table; D and trimming were deduced from the DNA. The sample records some 130,000 clones, almost 70% being singletons. These data are taken from a study of blood T cell repertoires in COVID-19. Study context: Researchers got acute and convalescent COVID-19 samples from the United States, Italy and Spain. T cells, B-cell-depleted T cells, or PBMCs supplied cDNA or gDNA.

CDR3 length equals 14 residues. Trimming removed 1 base at V and 2 bases at J, with 9 bases between. The V gene's germline CDR1 is SGHRS and CDR2 YFSETQ. The chain links TRBV5-1 to TRBJ1-1; D may be TRBD1 (6 bases). The clonotype comes from a woman between 70 and 85 years old with acute or convalescent COVID-19. Sequencing input: peripheral blood. Here the CDR3 reads CASSLQGINTEAFF. The CDR3 DNA follows: TGCGCCAGCAGCTTGCAGGGGATAAACACTGAAGCTTTCTTT.